These 10 T cell receptor beta chains were sequenced from one sample in a study of CD8 T cells in ankylosing spondylitis. Regarding the study as a whole: Blood of patients with ankylosing spondylitis appeared to be characterized by a TCR beta motif of seven or eight highly homologous variants.

These receptors' targets are unknown. TCRdb ran MiXCR on the 5' RACE reads and lists one entry per CDR3 protein. Of 650,000 to 800,000 distinct CDR3 sequences listed, around a fifth are singletons. The sequenced material came from blood, either unsorted or a sorted T cell fraction (not recorded which). The receptor source for this set is a male donor with ankylosing spondylitis.

J is TRBJ2-3 and V is TRBV4-1, with 7 bases that match TRBD2. CDR1 and CDR2 (germline): MGHRA, YSYEKL. The V and J ends lost 3 bases and 6 bases, in that order; junction bases with no gene match: 6. CDR3 length equals 14 residues. CDR3 sequence (DNA): TGCGCCAGCAGCCACCCCGGACTAGGCGATACGCAGTATTTT. Translating it yields CASSHPGLGDTQYF.

The V call is TRBV4-3, the J call TRBJ2-2; possible D gene TRBD1, 5 bases. This CDR3 comprises 14 residues. The V gene's germline CDR1 is LGHNA and CDR2 YSLEER. Trimming left V 0 bases short and J 5 bases short, with 7 bases between. The CDR3 sequence is CASSQDAGTGELFF. The CDR3 bases are TGCGCCAGCAGCCAAGATGCAGGGACCGGGGAGCTGTTTTTT.

This clonotype was found a few times. The gene calls are TRBV3-1 and TRBJ2-7; the match to TRBD2 covers 7 bases. Germline V gene data show CDR1 as LGHDT and CDR2 as YNNKEL (reference sequence). This CDR3 is built from 15 residues. The V segment lost 3 bases and the J segment 3 bases; nucleotides outside the gene matches: 8. The CDR3 loop reads CASSQGSGFYYEQYF. The CDR3 DNA is TGTGCCAGCAGCCAGGGTAGCGGGTTCTACTACGAGCAGTACTTC.

The V and J genes are TRBV20-1 and TRBJ2-6; no firm D call. CDR1 DFQATT and CDR2 SNEGSKA come from the germline V gene (reference sequence). CDR3 length: 12 amino acids. With 5 bases removed from V and 0 bases from J, the gap between germline ends came to 2 bases. The CDR3 protein is CSALSGANVLTF. CDR3 DNA sequence: TGCAGTGCTCTCTCTGGGGCCAACGTCCTGACTTTC.

The chain links TRBV5-5 to TRBJ2-7; D remains ambiguous. CDR1 SGHKS and CDR2 YYEKEE come from the germline V gene (reference sequence). Trimming stripped 1 base from V and 1 base from J, with 12 bases between. CDR3 length equals 15 residues. CDR3 loop: CASSLWTGQSYEQYF. The CDR3 bases are TGTGCCAGCAGCTTGTGGACGGGTCAGTCCTACGAGCAGTACTTC. The full variable domain, rest sourced from reference TRBV5-5 and TRBJ2-7, is DAGVTQSPTHLIKTRGQQVTLRCSPISGHKSVSWYQQVLGQGPQFIFQYYEKEERGRGNFPDRFSARQFPNYSSELNVNALLLGDSALYLCASSLWTGQSYEQYFGPGTRLTVT.

This clonotype has more than one count but fewer than ten. The chain employs TRBV12-3 or TRBV12-4 and TRBJ2-1; D perhaps matches TRBD1 (5 bases). The CDR3 loop spans 14 amino acids. Trimming stripped 7 bases from V and 1 base from J, with 11 bases between. Here the CDR3 reads CASKGLPSYNEQFF. The CDR3 DNA is TGTGCCAGCAAGGGGCTTCCATCCTACAATGAGCAGTTCTTC.

V usage is TRBV6-4 and J usage is TRBJ2-1; TRBD1 is a possible D gene (6 bases). This CDR3 is 14 amino acids long. CDR1 is MRHNA and CDR2 is SNTAGT in the germline V gene. Trimming took off 0 bases at V and 10 bases at J, with 13 bases between the two ends. As DNA, the CDR3 is TGTGCCAGCAGTGACTCGGTAGGGGGTAGGGAGCAGTTCTTC. Amino acid sequence: CASSDSVGGREQFF.

This clonotype was found a few times. This chain joins TRBV4-1 and TRBJ2-2; D uncertain. CDR3 length: 15 residues. V was cut by 1 base and J by 0 bases, with 6 bases left in between. Looked up from germline, CDR1 is MGHRA and CDR2 is YSYEKL. DNA of the CDR3: TGCGCCAGCAGCCAAGTGGCAGCGAACACCGGGGAGCTGTTTTTT. This gives the protein CASSQVAANTGELFF.

This clonotype showed up many times. The chain recombines TRBV3-1 with TRBJ2-7, with no clear D. This CDR3 is built from 13 residues. CDR1 and CDR2 (germline): LGHDT, YNNKEL (reference sequence). V lost 0 bases to trimming and J lost 3 bases, with 6 bases between them. CDR3 loop: CASSQDPHYEQYF. The CDR3 DNA follows: TGTGCCAGCAGCCAAGACCCCCACTACGAGCAGTACTTC.

The chain employs TRBV5-1 and TRBJ2-2, with D tentatively TRBD2 (7 bases). The germline V gene has CDR1 SGHRS and CDR2 YFSETQ. The length of the CDR3 is 16 residues. The V end lost 4 bases, the J end lost 0 bases, and 13 bases lay between the germline ends. CDR3 residues: CASSDSGTTNTGELFF. The CDR3 DNA reads TGCGCCAGCAGCGACAGCGGGACAACGAACACCGGGGAGCTGTTTTTT.